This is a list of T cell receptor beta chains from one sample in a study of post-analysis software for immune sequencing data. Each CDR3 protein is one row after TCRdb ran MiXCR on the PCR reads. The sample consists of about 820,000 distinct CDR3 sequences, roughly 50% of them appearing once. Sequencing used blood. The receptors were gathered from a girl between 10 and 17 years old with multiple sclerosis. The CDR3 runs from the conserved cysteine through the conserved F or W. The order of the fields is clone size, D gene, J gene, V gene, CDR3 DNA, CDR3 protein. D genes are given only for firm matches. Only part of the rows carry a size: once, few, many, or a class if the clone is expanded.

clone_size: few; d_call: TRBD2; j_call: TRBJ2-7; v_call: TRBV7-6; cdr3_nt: TGTGCCAGCAGCCCGCGGGTAGCGGGAGGGATCCACGAGCAGTACTTC; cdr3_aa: CASSPRVAGGIHEQYF
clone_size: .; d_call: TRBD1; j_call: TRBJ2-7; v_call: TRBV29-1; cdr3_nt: TGCAGCGTGTCCGGGACAGGTCCTCTCGAGCAGTACTTC; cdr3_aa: CSVSGTGPLEQYF
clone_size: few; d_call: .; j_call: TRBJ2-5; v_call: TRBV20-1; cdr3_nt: TGCAGTGCTCCAGCCCTACTAGTCTACCAAGAGACCCAGTACTTC; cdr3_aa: CSAPALLVYQETQYF
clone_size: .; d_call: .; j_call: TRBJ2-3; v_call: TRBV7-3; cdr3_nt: TGTGCCAGCAGCTTAAGCGCTAGAACCACAGATACGCAGTATTTT; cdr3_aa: CASSLSARTTDTQYF
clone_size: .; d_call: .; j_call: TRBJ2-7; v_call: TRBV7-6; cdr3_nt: TGTGCCAGCAGCGCAGACTTGGGAACTTACGAGCAGTACTTC; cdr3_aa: CASSADLGTYEQYF
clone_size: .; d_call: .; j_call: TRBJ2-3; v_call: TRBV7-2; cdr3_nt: TGTGCCAGCAGCTTCGGGCTGGATAAAGATACGCAGTATTTT; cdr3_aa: CASSFGLDKDTQYF
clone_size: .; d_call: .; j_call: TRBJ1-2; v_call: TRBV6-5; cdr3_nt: TGTGCCAGCAGTTACTCTACGAGAGTTCTCGGTTACGACTACACCTTC; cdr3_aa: CASSYSTRVLGYDYTF
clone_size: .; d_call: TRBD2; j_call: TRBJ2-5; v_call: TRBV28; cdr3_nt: TGTGCCAGCAGTTCCGGGACTAGCGGGCCTTGGGGGACCCAGTACTTC; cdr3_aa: CASSSGTSGPWGTQYF
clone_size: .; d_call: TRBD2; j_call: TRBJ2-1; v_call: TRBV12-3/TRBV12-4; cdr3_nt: TGTGCCAGCAGTGTCTTTAGCGGGGGGCTCCGGTTGAGCTCCTACAATGAGCAGTTCTTC; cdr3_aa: CASSVFSGGLRLSSYNEQFF
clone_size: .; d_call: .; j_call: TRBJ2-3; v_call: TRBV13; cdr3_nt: TGTGCCAGCAGCTTAGCTCCCTGGAGCGGTACCTTGCAGTATTTT; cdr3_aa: CASSLAPWSGTLQYF
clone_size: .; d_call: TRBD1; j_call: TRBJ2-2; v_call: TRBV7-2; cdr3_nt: TGTGCCAGCAGCTTAGCCGGGACAGGGACCGGGGAGCTGTTTTTT; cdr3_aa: CASSLAGTGTGELFF
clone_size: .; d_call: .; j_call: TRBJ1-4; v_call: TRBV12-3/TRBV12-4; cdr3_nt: TGTGCCAGCAGTTTCCGGACTGAGGGCGAAAAACTGTTTTTT; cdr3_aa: CASSFRTEGEKLFF
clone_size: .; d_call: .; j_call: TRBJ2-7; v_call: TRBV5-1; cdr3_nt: TGCGCCAGCAGCTTGGAGAGGGGGTCGACCTACGAGCAGTACTTC; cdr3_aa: CASSLERGSTYEQYF
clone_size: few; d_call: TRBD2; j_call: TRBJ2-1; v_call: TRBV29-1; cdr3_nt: TGCAGCGCCGAGGGACTAGGGGGGTATGAGCAGTTCTTC; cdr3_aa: CSAEGLGGYEQFF
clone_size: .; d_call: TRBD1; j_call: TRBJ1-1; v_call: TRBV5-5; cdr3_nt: TGTGCCAGCAGCTTGTCAGGGGGAGGTGGCGCTGAAGCTTTCTTT; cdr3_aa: CASSLSGGGGAEAFF
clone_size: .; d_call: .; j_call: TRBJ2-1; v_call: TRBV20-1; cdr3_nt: TGCAGTGCTAGGGACCGAGCCGCCTACAATGAGCAGTTCTTC; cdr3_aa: CSARDRAAYNEQFF
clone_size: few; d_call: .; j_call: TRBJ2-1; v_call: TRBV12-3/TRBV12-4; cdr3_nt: TGTGCCAGCAGTTTCAGGAAGGGTGAGCAGTTCTTC; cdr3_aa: CASSFRKGEQFF
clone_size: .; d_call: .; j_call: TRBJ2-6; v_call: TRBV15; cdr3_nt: TGTGCCACCAGCAGAGAAGACGGAGCTGGGGCCAACGTCCTGACTTTC; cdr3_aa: CATSREDGAGANVLTF
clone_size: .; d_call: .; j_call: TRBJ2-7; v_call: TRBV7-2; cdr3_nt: TGTGCCAGCAGCCCCCCAAACCGGGGAGGCTACGAGCAGTACTTC; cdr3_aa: CASSPPNRGGYEQYF
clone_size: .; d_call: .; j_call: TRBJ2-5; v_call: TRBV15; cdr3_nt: TGTGCCACCAGCAGAGATGCCAGGGGCGGTCGTGGGACCCAGTACTTC; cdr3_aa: CATSRDARGGRGTQYF
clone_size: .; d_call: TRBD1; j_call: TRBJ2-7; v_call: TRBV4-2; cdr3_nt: TGTGCCAGCAGCCAAGTACGGACAGGGGAATACGAGCAGTACTTC; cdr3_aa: CASSQVRTGEYEQYF
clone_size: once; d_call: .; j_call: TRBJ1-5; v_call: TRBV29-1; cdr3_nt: TGCAGCGTTGGGGACGGTCGTCAGCCCCAGCATTTT; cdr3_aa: CSVGDGRQPQHF
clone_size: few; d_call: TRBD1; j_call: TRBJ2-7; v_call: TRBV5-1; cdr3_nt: TGCGCCAGCAGCTTGGGGACAGGTCTCCACGAGCAGTACTTC; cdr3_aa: CASSLGTGLHEQYF
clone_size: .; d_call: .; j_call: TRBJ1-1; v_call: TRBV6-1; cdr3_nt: TGTGCCAGCATTCCCAGGGTCCGACGGACTGAAGCTTTCTTT; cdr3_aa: CASIPRVRRTEAFF
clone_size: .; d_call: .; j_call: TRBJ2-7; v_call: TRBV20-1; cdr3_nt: TGCAGTGCTAGAGGGGGGTCGACGCCCTACGAGCAGTACTTC; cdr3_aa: CSARGGSTPYEQYF
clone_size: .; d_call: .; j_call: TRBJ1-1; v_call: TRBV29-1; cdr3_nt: TGCAGCGTTGAAGCACAGATGAACACTGAAGCTTTCTTT; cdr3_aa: CSVEAQMNTEAFF
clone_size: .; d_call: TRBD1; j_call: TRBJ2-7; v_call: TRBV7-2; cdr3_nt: TGTGCCAGCAGCCCTGGGACAGGGGGCTACGAGCGGTACTTC; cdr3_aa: CASSPGTGGYERYF
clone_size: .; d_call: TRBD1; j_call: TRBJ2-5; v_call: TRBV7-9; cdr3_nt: TGTGCCAGCAGCTTACCCCGGGACAGCTATTCGGAGGAGCAGTACTTC; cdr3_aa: CASSLPRDSYSEEQYF
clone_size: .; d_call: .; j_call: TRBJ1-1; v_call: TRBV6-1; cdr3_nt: TGTGCCAGCAGTGAAGCGCAAGGACACGCTAAGAACACTGAAGCTTTCTTT; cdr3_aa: CASSEAQGHAKNTEAFF
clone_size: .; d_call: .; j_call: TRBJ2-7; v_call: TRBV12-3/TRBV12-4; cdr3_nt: TGTGCCAGCAGTTTAAAGAGGGTAACCGAGCAGTACTTC; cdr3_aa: CASSLKRVTEQYF
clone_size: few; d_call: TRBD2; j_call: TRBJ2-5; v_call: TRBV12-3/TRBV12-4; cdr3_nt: TGTGCCAGCAGTTTTGGGGTGAGGGGACTAGCGGAAGAGACCCAGTACTTC; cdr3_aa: CASSFGVRGLAEETQYF
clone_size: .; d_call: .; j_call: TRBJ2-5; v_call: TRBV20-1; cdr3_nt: TGCAGTGCTCAAGGGGGAGTAGAGACCCAGTACTTC; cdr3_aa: CSAQGGVETQYF
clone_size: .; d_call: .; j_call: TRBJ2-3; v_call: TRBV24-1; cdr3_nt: TGTGCCACCCGCGGGTCAGGTGAAGATACGCAGTATTTT; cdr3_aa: CATRGSGEDTQYF
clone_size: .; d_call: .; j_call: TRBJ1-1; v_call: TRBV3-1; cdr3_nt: TGTGCCAGCAGCCAGAGGGGGGACACTGAAGCTTTCTTT; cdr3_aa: CASSQRGDTEAFF
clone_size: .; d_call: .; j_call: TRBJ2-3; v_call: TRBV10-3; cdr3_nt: TGTGCCATCAGTGTCGCCGACACAGATATGCAGTATTTT; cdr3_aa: CAISVADTDMQYF
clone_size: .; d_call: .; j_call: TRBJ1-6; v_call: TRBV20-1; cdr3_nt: TGCAGTGCTCTACGGGGGGTAGGGAATTCACCCCTCCACTTT; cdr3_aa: CSALRGVGNSPLHF
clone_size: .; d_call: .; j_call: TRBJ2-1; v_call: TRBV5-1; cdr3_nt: TGCACCAGCAGTTCCGTAGGGAATGAGCAGTTCTTC; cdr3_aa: CTSSSVGNEQFF
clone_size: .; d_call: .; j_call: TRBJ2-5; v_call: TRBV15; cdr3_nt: TGTGCCACCAGCCGAGAGGGATTGAGAGAGACCCAGTACTTC; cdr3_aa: CATSREGLRETQYF
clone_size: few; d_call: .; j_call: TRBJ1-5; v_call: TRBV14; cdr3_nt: TGTGCCAGCAGCCGAGGACGGGGGGGCAATCAGCCCCAGCATTTT; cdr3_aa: CASSRGRGGNQPQHF
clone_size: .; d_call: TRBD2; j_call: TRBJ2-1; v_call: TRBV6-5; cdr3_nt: TGTGCCAGCAGTTACTCGGTGCGGGAGGGACCCTACAATGAGCAGTTCTTC; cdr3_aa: CASSYSVREGPYNEQFF
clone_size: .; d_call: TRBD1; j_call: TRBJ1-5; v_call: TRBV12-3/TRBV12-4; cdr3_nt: TGTGCCAGCTCGCGAACAGGGGTCTCCAATCAGCCCCAGCATTTT; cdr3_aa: CASSRTGVSNQPQHF
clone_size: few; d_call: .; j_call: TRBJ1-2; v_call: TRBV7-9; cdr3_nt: TGTGCCAGCAGCTTAGACGCCCAGCCAGCTTATGGCTACACCTTC; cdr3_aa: CASSLDAQPAYGYTF
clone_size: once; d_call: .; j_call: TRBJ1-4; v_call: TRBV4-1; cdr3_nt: TGCGCCAGCAGCCAAGACCGAGGGCCCCCTAATGAAAAACTGTTTTTT; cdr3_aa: CASSQDRGPPNEKLFF
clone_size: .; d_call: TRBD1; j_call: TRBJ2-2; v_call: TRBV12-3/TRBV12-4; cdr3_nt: TGTGCCAGCAGTTTGGCAGGGGGCGCGTCCGCCGGGGAGCTGTTTTTT; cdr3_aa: CASSLAGGASAGELFF
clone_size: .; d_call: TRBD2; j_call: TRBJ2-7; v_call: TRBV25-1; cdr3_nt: TGTGCCAGCAGTGCCGGACTAGCGGGGGACTACGAGCAGTACTTC; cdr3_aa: CASSAGLAGDYEQYF
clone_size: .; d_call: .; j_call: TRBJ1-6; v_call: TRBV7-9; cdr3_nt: TGTGCCAGCAGCCCGGAGACCGACGGGAATTCACCCCTCCACTTT; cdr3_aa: CASSPETDGNSPLHF